A selection of T cell receptor beta chains follows, all from one sample in a study of blood T cells in healthy people across ages. TCRdb ran MiXCR on the 5' RACE reads and lists one entry per CDR3 protein. The sample comprises about a million distinct CDR3 sequences, roughly 51% of which are singletons, and around a fifth rests with the top ten. The sample consisted of blood. These receptors originate from a woman aged 55-69 years in good health. The CDR3 runs from the conserved cysteine through the conserved F or W. A D gene is named only where the DNA matches it firmly. Rows may omit the clone size; those that give it use once, few, many or a size class.

- | - | TRBJ2-1 | TRBV2 | CASSQYPYPSSYNEQFF | TGTGCCAGCAGCCAATACCCTTACCCGAGCTCCTACAATGAGCAGTTCTTC
- | - | TRBJ2-7 | TRBV20-1 | CSAGATAKYEQYF | TGCAGTGCTGGAGCGACCGCAAAGTACGAGCAGTACTTC
few | - | TRBJ2-1 | TRBV4-1 | CASSQDRDSYNEQFF | TGCGCCAGCAGCCAAGACAGGGACTCCTACAATGAGCAGTTCTTC
- | TRBD2 | TRBJ2-1 | TRBV6-5 | CASRVSGASGWQFF | TGTGCCAGCCGGGTTAGCGGGGCCAGTGGTTGGCAGTTCTTC
few | - | TRBJ1-4 | TRBV7-6 | CASNVKGQTEGWGEKLFF | TGTGCCAGCAACGTTAAGGGGCAGACGGAGGGGTGGGGTGAAAAACTGTTTTTT
once | - | TRBJ1-2 | TRBV2 | CASSERGPKVAGLPNYGYTF | TGTGCCAGCAGTGAAAGGGGCCCTAAAGTGGCAGGGCTCCCTAACTATGGCTACACCTTC
few | TRBD2 | TRBJ2-5 | TRBV10-3 | CAISDTSGFQETQYF | TGTGCCATCAGTGATACTAGCGGGTTTCAAGAGACCCAGTACTTC
few | - | TRBJ1-2 | TRBV28 | CASSFTQWTAIGYTF | TGTGCCAGCAGTTTTACCCAGTGGACAGCTATCGGCTACACCTTC
few | - | TRBJ2-1 | TRBV6-2/TRBV6-3 | CASNSGRDNEQFF | TGTGCCAGCAACTCAGGACGCGACAATGAGCAGTTCTTC
- | TRBD2 | TRBJ2-1 | TRBV7-2 | CASSLVAAGGSGEQFF | TGTGCCAGCAGCTTAGTGGCGGCGGGAGGAAGCGGTGAGCAGTTCTTC
- | - | TRBJ2-3 | TRBV6-2/TRBV6-3 | CASSYLLGQFTDTQYF | TGTGCCAGCAGTTACCTGCTTGGACAGTTCACAGATACGCAGTATTTT
- | TRBD2 | TRBJ2-1 | TRBV4-1 | CASSQEVAGGPTEQFF | TGCGCCAGCAGCCAAGAAGTAGCGGGGGGTCCCACGGAGCAGTTCTTC
- | TRBD2 | TRBJ2-1 | TRBV4-2 | CASSRLAGANSYNEQFF | TGTGCCAGCAGCCGACTAGCGGGAGCCAACTCCTACAATGAGCAGTTCTTC
once | - | TRBJ2-5 | TRBV20-1 | CSAPIRSIETQYF | TGCAGTGCTCCAATTCGTAGCATTGAGACCCAGTACTTC
- | - | TRBJ2-1 | TRBV25-1 | CASSDRTDNEQFF | TGTGCCAGCAGTGATAGAACTGACAATGAGCAGTTCTTC
- | - | TRBJ2-3 | TRBV2 | CASSGTAGGTDTQYF | TGTGCCAGCAGTGGTACCGCCGGGGGCACAGATACGCAGTATTTT
many | - | TRBJ2-3 | TRBV7-2 | CASSPDSGTDTQYF | TGTGCCAGCAGCCCCGACTCGGGCACAGATACGCAGTATTTT
once | - | TRBJ2-5 | TRBV7-9 | CASSRAQTEETQYF | TGTGCCAGCAGCCGCGCCCAGACAGAAGAGACCCAGTACTTC
- | - | TRBJ1-2 | TRBV4-1 | CASSPPLRGRGYGYTF | TGCGCCAGCAGCCCCCCGCTTCGGGGTCGCGGCTATGGCTACACCTTC
- | TRBD1 | TRBJ1-6 | TRBV5-1 | CASSIGQGNSPLHF | TGCGCCAGCAGCATCGGACAGGGAAATTCACCCCTCCACTTT
- | - | TRBJ1-2 | TRBV11-2 | CASSLNADYGYTF | TGTGCCAGCAGCTTAAATGCGGACTATGGCTACACCTTC
few | TRBD1 | TRBJ1-4 | TRBV7-9 | CASSTRQGALYEKLFF | TGTGCCAGCAGCACACGACAGGGGGCTCTGTATGAAAAACTGTTTTTT
many | TRBD2 | TRBJ2-7 | TRBV9 | CASSVWLAGGTYEQYF | TGTGCCAGCAGCGTCTGGCTAGCGGGAGGTACATACGAGCAGTACTTC
- | - | TRBJ2-3 | TRBV20-1 | CSARGHSRTDTQYF | TGCAGTGCTAGAGGACACTCCCGCACAGATACGCAGTATTTT
- | - | TRBJ2-5 | TRBV27 | CASSTHLQETQYF | TGTGCCAGCAGTACACACCTCCAAGAGACCCAGTACTTC
- | - | TRBJ1-2 | TRBV28 | CASSSRALYGYTF | TGTGCCAGCAGCTCAAGGGCCCTCTATGGCTACACCTTC
- | - | TRBJ2-7 | TRBV5-4 | CASSPGPAKFEQYF | TGTGCCAGCAGCCCCGGTCCGGCAAAGTTCGAGCAGTACTTC
- | - | TRBJ2-3 | TRBV20-1 | CSANSLAGPLTDTQYF | TGCAGTGCTAACTCCCTAGCCGGCCCCCTCACAGATACGCAGTATTTT
- | TRBD1 | TRBJ2-7 | TRBV29-1 | CSAGTGRGYEQYF | TGCAGTGCCGGGACAGGGAGGGGCTACGAGCAGTACTTC
- | - | TRBJ2-7 | TRBV12-3/TRBV12-4 | CASGITDPYEQYF | TGTGCCAGCGGTATCACAGATCCCTACGAGCAGTACTTC
few | TRBD2 | TRBJ2-7 | TRBV12-3/TRBV12-4 | CASSTERERYEQYF | TGTGCCAGCAGTACCGAGCGGGAGAGGTACGAGCAGTACTTC
few | - | TRBJ2-7 | TRBV6-1 | CASTKTYEQYF | TGTGCCAGCACCAAGACCTACGAGCAGTACTTC
- | - | TRBJ2-6 | TRBV2 | CASKKAGANVLTF | TGTGCCAGCAAAAAGGCTGGGGCCAACGTCCTGACTTTC
few | - | TRBJ2-5 | TRBV6-6 | CASSYVTEETQYF | TGTGCCAGCAGTTACGTTACAGAGGAGACCCAGTACTTC
- | TRBD1 | TRBJ2-7 | TRBV20-1 | CSAITGQDYEQYF | TGCAGTGCTATTACGGGACAGGACTACGAGCAGTACTTC
- | TRBD1 | TRBJ2-7 | TRBV6-2/TRBV6-3 | CASYNRKLGGQGAREQYF | TGTGCCAGTTACAACCGAAAACTCGGAGGACAGGGGGCGCGGGAGCAGTACTTC